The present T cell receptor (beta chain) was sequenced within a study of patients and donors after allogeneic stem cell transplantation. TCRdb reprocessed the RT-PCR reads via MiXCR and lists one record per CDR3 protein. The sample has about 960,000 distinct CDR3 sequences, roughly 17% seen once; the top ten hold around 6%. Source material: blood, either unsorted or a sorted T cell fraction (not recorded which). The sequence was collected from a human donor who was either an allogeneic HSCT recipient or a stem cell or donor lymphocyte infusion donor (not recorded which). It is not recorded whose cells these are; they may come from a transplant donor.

The CDR3 region is CASSGRDRGNYGYTF. CDR3 nucleotides: TGTGCCAGCAGCGGAAGGGACAGGGGGAACTATGGCTACACCTTC. The chain carries TRBV7-9 and TRBJ1-2; 11 nucleotides match TRBD1. This CDR3 is 15 amino acids long. In germline, CDR1 is SEHNR, CDR2 FQNEAQ (reference sequence). V lost 5 bases to trimming and J lost 2 bases; unmatched junction nucleotides: 4.